The clone carrying this T cell receptor beta chain was seen a single time. The data are from a study of T cells in Graves' hyperthyroidism and ophthalmopathy. Uncontrolled infection, other autoimmune disease, pregnancy or lactation excluded patients. V shed 6 bases, J shed 3 bases, and the junction held 21 bases outside the gene matches. This CDR3 spans 19 amino acids. CDR1 and CDR2 (germline): DFQATT, SNEGSKA (reference sequence). Using RNA transcripts as the source, TCR beta CDR3 regions were amplified. Researchers ran a first-round RT-PCR on the TCR CDR3 using the HTBI primer set. TCRdb ran MiXCR on the multiplex PCR reads and lists one entry per CDR3 protein. Of some 370,000 distinct CDR3 sequences listed, roughly a sixth are singletons.

This receptor was taken from a woman aged 25 to 39 with Graves' hyperthyroidism that later progressed to Graves' ophthalmopathy. The source material was blood. This sequence joins TRBV20-1 and TRBJ1-2; 11 bases map to TRBD1. As DNA, the CDR3 is TGCAGTGCGAGCAAAAGGTCCGGGACAGGGGGAGCATCAGACTATGGCTACACCTTC. As protein: CSASKRSGTGGASDYGYTF.